The present T cell receptor beta chain was sequenced within a study of identical twins listed by TCRdb under 2016. With regard to the full study: The study deep-sequenced TCR alpha and beta repertoires from monozygotic twins, unrelated adults of various ages and cord blood to test whether fetal clonotypes persist. To rule out contamination, the twin experiments were replicated at different times with different library preparation protocols. Overall study results and their limits: Out-of-frame TCR alpha sequences shared between twins showed an excess of low generation-probability sequences compared with coincidental sharing between unrelated individuals. Recombination models systematically underestimated out-of-frame TCR alpha sharing in monozygotic twins but agreed with sharing between unrelated individuals. Abundant cord blood beta clonotypes carried fewer insertions; young adult naive repertoires showed a weaker similar trend, while memory repertoires showed none. Invariant T cells such as MAIT and iNKT could partly confound zero-insertion analyses, though diverse VJ usage argued against this for most clonotypes. Excess twin sharing in beta out-of-frame sequences was weaker because fewer shared sequences lowered the signal-to-noise ratio. Conclusions relied on cross-sectional statistical analysis, since the same donors could not be followed over many years.

All donors were healthy Caucasians. The twin cohort consisted of three pairs of female monozygotic twins, all aged roughly 18 to 30 years. CD4+ and CD8+ T cell populations were isolated with positive isolation kits from Invitrogen. This clonotype was picked up a small number of times. Its antigen remains undetermined. There are no base qualities to consult, and no much larger clone falls within one base. V lost 9 bases and J lost 8 bases, and the count of bases not matched to a germline gene is 21. The CDR1 and CDR2 encoded by the germline V gene (reference sequence) are MNHEY and SMNVEV. Taken from cysteine to phenylalanine, the CDR3 has 19 residues. The CDR3 DNA has 57 bases and is translated from base 1. The method behind the library was 5' RACE. The data were produced on an Illumina HiSeq 2000. Template switching introduced a universal primer binding site; the final cDNA contained a unique molecular identifier, enabling accurate counting of TCR cDNA molecules. First-strand cDNA for TCR alpha and beta chains was synthesized from specific primers in the conserved constant-segment region. To control for contamination, every cDNA library carried two barcodes: a SMART-Mk sample barcode plus Illumina barcodes. TruSeq adapter sequences and Illumina sample barcodes were added in two successive PCR steps. TCR alpha and beta cDNA libraries were sequenced on the Illumina HiSeq platform with custom primers. Concerning the study's data processing: MiGEC was used to process raw reads and extract unique molecular identifiers, and MiXCR was used to find CDR3 positions. Recombination models were inferred per individual with the repgenHMM and IGoR tools using an EM algorithm. The analysis of shared clonotypes was done with the tcR package in R, with sharing normalized by the product of cloneset sizes. To study raw recombination without the effects of thymic and clonal selection, out-of-frame nonproductive sequences were analyzed. TCRdb cleaned the public reads at Q25 with fastp, built clones with MiXCR and kept in-frame beta chains. Rows with a matching CDR3 protein are joined into one entry that keeps the most common DNA and genes. TCRdb assigned the V and J calls; the authors' analysis was not used. The sample data list 200,000 to 250,000 distinct CDR3 sequences, and over 5% of these were observed just once. The ten largest clones represent about 15% of the sample.

These same data were also listed under a study on T cells expressing NK-cell markers. The second investigation adds: In sorted CD3+CD56+NKG2C+, CD3+CD56+NKG2C- and CD3+CD56-NKG2C+ T-cell subsets from roughly 8 donors, TCR beta-chain repertoires were profiled. Seven of the eight sequenced donors were HCMV-seropositive and one was HCMV-seronegative. In several experiments an anti-gammadeltaTCR antibody was added to restrict sorting to alphabetaTCR-expressing T cells. For six donors, the dominant CD3+CD56+NKG2C+ clonotypes were among the top 10 CD8+ clonotypes and accounted for 1.0-7.0% of CD8+ T cells. Those dominant clonotypes were again the most abundant among CD3+CD56-NKG2C+ cells in a few donors, at roughly 25-60.1%. Whether the expanded NKG2C-expressing T cell clones were specific for HCMV antigens was left unclear. Randomly selected healthy volunteers, three men and five women, were used as the eight sequenced donors. HCMV-specific IgG was detected in serum with a commercial ELISA kit to determine HCMV serostatus. MIGEC was used to demultiplex reads and group the reads by UMI, and MiTCR was used to assemble and quantify clonotypes. Only TCR cDNA sequences supported by at least two reads were kept to exclude erroneous sequences. The tcR package was used for downstream repertoire analysis, and clonotypes were matched between fractions using CDR3 nucleotide sequence together with V segment. VDJmatch was used to annotate antigen specificity against VDJdb, with one amino acid substitution in CDR3 permitted.

The sequence is built from TRBV27 and TRBJ2-4; 14 bases in the middle match TRBD2. The specimen sequenced was CD8+ T cells sorted from blood. This TCR came from a woman aged 18-30 years in good health. The DNA reads TGTGCCAGTGCGAAATGGACTAGCGGGGGGTCCGTCTTTACTGACATTCAGTACTTC. It is translated as CASAKWTSGGSVFTDIQYF.